The sequence of this T cell receptor (beta chain) was determined in a study of T cells expressing NK-cell markers (TCRdb year 2020). Regarding the complete study: TCR beta-chain repertoires were profiled in sorted CD3+CD56+NKG2C+, CD3+CD56+NKG2C- and CD3+CD56-NKG2C+ T-cell subsets from fewer than 10 donors. Of the eight sequenced donors, seven were found to be HCMV-seropositive and one was found to be HCMV-seronegative. All eight donors whose samples were sequenced were randomly selected healthy volunteers, three of them men and five women. Illumina HiSeq 2000/2500, MiSeq or NextSeq was used to sequence libraries as 2 x 150 bp reads.

The paper's findings and limits, for the study overall: Those dominant clonotypes were again the most abundant among CD3+CD56-NKG2C+ cells in several donors, at about 28.3-65%. Whether the expanded NKG2C-expressing T cell clones were specific for HCMV antigens remained unclear. In roughly six donors, the dominant CD3+CD56+NKG2C+ clonotypes ranked among the top 10 CD8+ clonotypes, making up about 1.0-8% of CD8+ T cells.

Looking up the germline V gene yields CDR1 SGHVS and CDR2 FNYEAQ. The CDR3 goes from the cysteine to the phenylalanine over 15 residues. Only the protein is on record. The data were produced on an Illumina HiSeq 2000. TCR beta cDNA libraries were prepared using 5'RACE template switching, which introduced a universal primer site and unique molecular identifiers. Synthesis of cDNA was primed from the TCR beta constant segment and was followed by two consecutive PCR amplification steps. From the authors' description of their analysis: MIGEC was used to demultiplex reads and group the reads by UMI, and MiTCR was used to assemble and quantify clonotypes. Only TCR cDNA sequences supported by at least two reads were kept to exclude erroneous sequences. The tcR package was used for downstream repertoire analysis, with clonotypes matched between fractions based on CDR3 nucleotide sequence plus V segment. Antigen specificity was annotated against VDJdb with VDJmatch, allowing one amino acid substitution in CDR3. TCRdb reanalyzed the reads, keeping one entry per CDR3 protein sequence and omitting DNA. The V and J calls were determined by TCRdb, not by the authors. The table for this sample records roughly 180,000 distinct CDR3 sequences. About 19% of the sample is taken by the ten largest.

HCMV serostatus was determined by detecting HCMV-specific IgG in serum with a commercial ELISA kit. Ficoll density gradient centrifugation was used to isolate peripheral blood mononuclear cells from blood. A note on this clonotype: The antigen it recognizes is unknown.

The sequence derives from a man aged 18 to 69 in good health. Sequencing was done on a sample of blood T cells: a sorted CD56 or NKG2C T cell subset, CD4+ or CD8+ T cells, or bulk PBMC T cells (not recorded which). The V gene is TRBV7-6 and the J gene is TRBJ2-5; the D gene TCRdb calls, TRBD1, cannot be checked with no DNA. CDR3 loop: CASMPRGLYQETQYF. Outside the CDR3, residues come from the reference TRBV7-6 and TRBJ2-5 proteins, so the full variable domain is: GAGVSQSPRYKVTKRGQDVALRCDPISGHVSLYWYRQALGQGPEFLTYFNYEAQQDKSGLPNDRFSAERPEGSISTLTIQRTEQRDSAMYRCASMPRGLYQETQYFGPGTRLLVL.